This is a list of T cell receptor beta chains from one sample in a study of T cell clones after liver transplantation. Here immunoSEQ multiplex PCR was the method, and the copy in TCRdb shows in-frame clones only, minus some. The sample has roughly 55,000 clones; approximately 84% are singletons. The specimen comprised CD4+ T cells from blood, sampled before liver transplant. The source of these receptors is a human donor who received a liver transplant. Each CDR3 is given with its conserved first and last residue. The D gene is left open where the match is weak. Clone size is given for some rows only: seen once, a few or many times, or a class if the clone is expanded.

CDR3: CASSPDGGAGNTIYF
DNA: TGTGCCAGCAGCCCAGATGGAGGGGCTGGAAACACCATATATTTT
size: -
length: 15
V: TRBV5-8
D: -
J: TRBJ1-3

CDR3: CASSEPVTGGYNEQFF
DNA: TGTGCCAGCAGTGAACCTGTGACGGGAGGTTACAATGAGCAGTTCTTC
size: -
length: 16
V: TRBV6-1
D: TRBD2
J: TRBJ2-1

CDR3: CASSLLLLGEQYF
DNA: TGTGCCAGCAGTCTCCTTTTACTTGGGGAGCAGTACTTC
size: -
length: 13
V: TRBV27
D: -
J: TRBJ2-7

CDR3: CASSLVTDEAFF
DNA: TGTGCCAGCAGCTTAGTAACAGATGAAGCTTTCTTT
size: -
length: 12
V: TRBV7-9
D: -
J: TRBJ1-1

CDR3: CASSLLATSYEQYF
DNA: TGTGCCAGCAGCTTACTGGCAACGAGCTACGAGCAGTACTTC
size: -
length: 14
V: TRBV7-2
D: -
J: TRBJ2-7

CDR3: CATSRQSGRGANIQYF
DNA: TGTGCCACCAGCAGACAGAGCGGGAGAGGCGCGAACATTCAGTACTTC
size: once
length: 16
V: TRBV15
D: TRBD2
J: TRBJ2-4

CDR3: CASSLRQVNYGYTF
DNA: TGTGCCAGCAGTCTTCGCCAGGTTAACTATGGCTACACCTTC
size: -
length: 14
V: TRBV28
D: -
J: TRBJ1-2

CDR3: CASSKRTGEKLFF
DNA: TGTGCCAGCAGCAAGAGGACAGGCGAAAAACTGTTTTTT
size: -
length: 13
V: TRBV5-8
D: TRBD1
J: TRBJ1-4

CDR3: CASSTLRAYEQYF
DNA: TGTGCCAGCAGCACCCTCCGGGCCTACGAGCAGTACTTC
size: -
length: 13
V: TRBV11-2
D: -
J: TRBJ2-7

CDR3: CASSLDRVGQFF
DNA: TGTGCCAGCAGCCTCGACAGGGTTGGGCAGTTCTTC
size: -
length: 12
V: TRBV5-4
D: TRBD1
J: TRBJ2-1

CDR3: CASSVAPTGRFSGNTIYF
DNA: TGTGCCAGCAGCGTAGCTCCTACGGGACGGTTCTCTGGAAACACCATATATTTT
size: -
length: 18
V: TRBV9
D: -
J: TRBJ1-3

CDR3: CASSKPRLDSTETQYF
DNA: TGTGCCAGCAGCAAACCGCGTCTTGACAGCACAGAGACCCAGTACTTC
size: -
length: 16
V: TRBV21-1
D: -
J: TRBJ2-5

CDR3: CSAGDRGREGYTF
DNA: TGCAGTGCTGGGGACAGGGGGAGGGAAGGCTACACCTTC
size: -
length: 13
V: TRBV29-1
D: TRBD1
J: TRBJ1-2

CDR3: CASSKTGGTQYF
DNA: TGTGCCAGCAGCAAGACTGGGGGCACGCAGTATTTT
size: -
length: 12
V: TRBV7-3
D: -
J: TRBJ2-3

CDR3: CASGSSGGANTIYF
DNA: TGTGCTAGTGGTTCCTCGGGGGGGGCAAACACCATATATTTT
size: -
length: 14
V: TRBV12-5
D: -
J: TRBJ1-3

CDR3: CARGIRGVGYGYTF
DNA: TGTGCCAGGGGGATACGGGGCGTCGGCTATGGCTACACCTTC
size: once
length: 14
V: TRBV28
D: -
J: TRBJ1-2

CDR3: CSVEKLAGVFF
DNA: TGCAGCGTTGAAAAGCTAGCGGGAGTATTCTTC
size: -
length: 11
V: TRBV29-1
D: TRBD2
J: TRBJ2-1

CDR3: CASSLEQGVSTGLRMSTGELFF
DNA: TGTGCCAGCAGCTTGGAGCAGGGAGTAAGTACGGGACTCCGGATGAGCACCGGGGAGCTGTTTTTT
size: -
length: 22
V: TRBV13
D: -
J: TRBJ2-2

CDR3: CASSFPGGSGYTF
DNA: TGTGCCAGCAGCTTCCCCGGGGGTAGCGGCTACACCTTC
size: -
length: 13
V: TRBV7-2
D: -
J: TRBJ1-2

CDR3: CASSQDPRDPMRPYGYTF
DNA: TGCGCCAGCAGCCAAGACCCTAGGGACCCTATGCGACCCTATGGCTACACCTTC
size: once
length: 18
V: TRBV4-3
D: -
J: TRBJ1-2

CDR3: CASSQGTWGADTQYF
DNA: TGTGCCAGCAGCCAAGGAACCTGGGGAGCAGATACGCAGTATTTT
size: -
length: 15
V: TRBV14
D: -
J: TRBJ2-3

CDR3: CASRLSLTGHLSGANVLTF
DNA: TGCGCCAGCAGGCTCTCACTAACGGGACATCTCTCTGGGGCCAACGTCCTGACTTTC
size: -
length: 19
V: TRBV5-1
D: -
J: TRBJ2-6

CDR3: CASSLGRSNQPQHF
DNA: TGTGCCAGCAGCTTAGGACGGAGCAATCAGCCCCAGCATTTT
size: -
length: 14
V: TRBV7-2
D: -
J: TRBJ1-5

CDR3: CASSYFTEGNSPLHF
DNA: TGTGCCAGCAGTTACTTCACAGAGGGTAATTCACCCCTCCACTTT
size: -
length: 15
V: TRBV6-5
D: -
J: TRBJ1-6

CDR3: CASSLDWKEQFF
DNA: TGTGCCAGCAGCTTAGATTGGAAAGAGCAGTTCTTC
size: -
length: 12
V: TRBV7-2
D: -
J: TRBJ2-1

CDR3: CASSQDLGSHEQYF
DNA: TGCGCCAGCAGCCAAGATCTGGGAAGCCACGAGCAGTACTTC
size: -
length: 14
V: TRBV4-3
D: -
J: TRBJ2-7

CDR3: CASSIDPSTETAEAFF
DNA: TGTGCCAGTAGTATAGACCCTTCGACAGAAACCGCTGAAGCTTTCTTT
size: -
length: 16
V: TRBV19
D: -
J: TRBJ1-1

CDR3: CASSLQGYEQYF
DNA: TGTGCCAGCAGCCTACAGGGTTACGAGCAGTACTTC
size: -
length: 12
V: TRBV7-9
D: -
J: TRBJ2-7

CDR3: CASSLRTGGETQYF
DNA: TGCGCCAGCAGCCTGCGGACAGGGGGAGAGACCCAGTACTTC
size: -
length: 14
V: TRBV4-1
D: TRBD1
J: TRBJ2-5

CDR3: CASSVGVPGQGTYGYTF
DNA: TGTGCCAGCAGCGTAGGGGTCCCGGGACAGGGGACCTATGGCTACACCTTC
size: few
length: 17
V: TRBV9
D: TRBD1
J: TRBJ1-2

CDR3: CASSERAAGEQYF
DNA: TGTGCCAGCAGTGAAAGGGCAGCCGGCGAGCAGTACTTC
size: -
length: 13
V: TRBV6-1
D: -
J: TRBJ2-7

CDR3: CASSANSGAYNEQFF
DNA: TGCGCCAGCAGCGCTAACAGTGGGGCCTACAATGAGCAGTTCTTC
size: -
length: 15
V: TRBV5-1
D: -
J: TRBJ2-1

CDR3: CASSYSRNEQFF
DNA: TGTGCCAGCAGTTACTCGCGGAATGAGCAGTTCTTC
size: -
length: 12
V: TRBV6-6
D: -
J: TRBJ2-1

CDR3: CASRGQGESYGYTF
DNA: TGTGCCAGCAGAGGACAGGGGGAGAGCTATGGCTACACCTTC
size: -
length: 14
V: TRBV2
D: TRBD1
J: TRBJ1-2

CDR3: CAISEGLAGNYEQYF
DNA: TGTGCCATCAGTGAGGGACTAGCGGGGAATTACGAGCAGTACTTC
size: few
length: 15
V: TRBV10-3
D: TRBD2
J: TRBJ2-7

CDR3: CASSPRFGGEQYF
DNA: TGTGCCAGCAGTCCTAGGTTTGGAGGCGAGCAGTACTTC
size: few
length: 13
V: TRBV14
D: -
J: TRBJ2-7

CDR3: CASSLVLLSNEQFF
DNA: TGTGCCAGCAGCTTAGTTTTACTATCCAATGAGCAGTTCTTC
size: -
length: 14
V: TRBV7-2
D: -
J: TRBJ2-1

CDR3: CARSLEEDPYEQYF
DNA: TGTGCCAGAAGCTTGGAGGAAGATCCCTACGAGCAGTACTTC
size: -
length: 14
V: TRBV5-3
D: -
J: TRBJ2-7